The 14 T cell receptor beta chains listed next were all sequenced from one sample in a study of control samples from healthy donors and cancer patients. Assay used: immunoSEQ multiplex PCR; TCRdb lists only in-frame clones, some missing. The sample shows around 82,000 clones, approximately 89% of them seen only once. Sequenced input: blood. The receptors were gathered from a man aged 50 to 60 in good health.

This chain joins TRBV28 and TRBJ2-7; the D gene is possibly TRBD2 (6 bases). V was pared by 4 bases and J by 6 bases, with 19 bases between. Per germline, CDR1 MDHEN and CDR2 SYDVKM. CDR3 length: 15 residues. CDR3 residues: CASSSPYMGGPEQYF. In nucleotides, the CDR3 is TGTGCCAGCAGTTCTCCCTACATGGGAGGTCCCGAGCAGTACTTC.

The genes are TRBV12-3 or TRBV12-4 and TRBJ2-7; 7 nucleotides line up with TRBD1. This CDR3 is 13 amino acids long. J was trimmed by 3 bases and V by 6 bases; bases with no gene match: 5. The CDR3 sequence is CASRRAGGYEQYF. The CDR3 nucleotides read TGTGCCAGCAGGAGGGCAGGGGGCTACGAGCAGTACTTC.

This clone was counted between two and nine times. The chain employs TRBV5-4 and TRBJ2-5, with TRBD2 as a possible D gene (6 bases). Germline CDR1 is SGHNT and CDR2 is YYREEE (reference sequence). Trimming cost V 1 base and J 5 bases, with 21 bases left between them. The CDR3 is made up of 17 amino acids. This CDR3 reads CASSLLPLDYLTETQYF. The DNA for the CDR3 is TGTGCCAGCAGCTTGTTGCCCTTGGACTACCTTACTGAGACCCAGTACTTC.

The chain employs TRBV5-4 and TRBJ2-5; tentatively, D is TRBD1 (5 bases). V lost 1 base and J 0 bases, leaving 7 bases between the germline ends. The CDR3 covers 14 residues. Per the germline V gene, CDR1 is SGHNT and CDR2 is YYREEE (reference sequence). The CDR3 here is CASSLLDNQETQYF. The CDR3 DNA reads TGTGCCAGCAGCTTGTTGGACAACCAAGAGACCCAGTACTTC.

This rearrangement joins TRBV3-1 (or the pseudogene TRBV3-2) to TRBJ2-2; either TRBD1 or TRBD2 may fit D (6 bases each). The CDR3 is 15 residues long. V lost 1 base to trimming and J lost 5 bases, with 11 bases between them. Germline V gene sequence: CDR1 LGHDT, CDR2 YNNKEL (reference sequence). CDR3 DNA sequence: TGTGCCAGCAGCCAAGCGGGGGCCAGGACCGGGGAGCTGTTTTTT. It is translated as CASSQAGARTGELFF.

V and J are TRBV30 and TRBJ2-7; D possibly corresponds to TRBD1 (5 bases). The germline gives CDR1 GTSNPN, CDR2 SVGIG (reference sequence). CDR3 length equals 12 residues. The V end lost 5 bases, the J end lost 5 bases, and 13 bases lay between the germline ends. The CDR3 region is CAWGASRDEQYF. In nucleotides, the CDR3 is TGTGCCTGGGGGGCTAGTAGGGACGAGCAGTACTTC.

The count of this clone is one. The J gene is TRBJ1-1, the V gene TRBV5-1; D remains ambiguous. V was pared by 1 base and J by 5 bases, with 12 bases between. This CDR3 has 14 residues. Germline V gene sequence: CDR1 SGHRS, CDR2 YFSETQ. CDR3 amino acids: CASSLSGGKTEAFF. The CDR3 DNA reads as TGCGCCAGCAGCTTGTCAGGAGGAAAGACTGAAGCTTTCTTT.

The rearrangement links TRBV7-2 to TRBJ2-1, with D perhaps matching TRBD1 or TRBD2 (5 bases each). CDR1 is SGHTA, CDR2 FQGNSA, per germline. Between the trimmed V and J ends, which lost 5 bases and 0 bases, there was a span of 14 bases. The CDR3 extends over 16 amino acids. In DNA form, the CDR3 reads TGTGCCAGCAGCGCCCGGGGCCAGAGCTCCTACAATGAGCAGTTCTTC. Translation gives CASSARGQSSYNEQFF.

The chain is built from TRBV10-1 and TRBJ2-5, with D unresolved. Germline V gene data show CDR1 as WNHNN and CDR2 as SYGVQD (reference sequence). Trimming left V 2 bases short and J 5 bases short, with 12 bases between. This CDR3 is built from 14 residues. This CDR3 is CASSEALSRETQYF. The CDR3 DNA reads TGCGCCAGCAGTGAGGCGCTATCCCGGGAGACCCAGTACTTC.

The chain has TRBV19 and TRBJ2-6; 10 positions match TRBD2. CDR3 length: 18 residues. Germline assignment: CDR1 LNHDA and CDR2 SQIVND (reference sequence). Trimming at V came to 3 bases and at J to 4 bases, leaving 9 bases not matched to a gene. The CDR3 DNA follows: TGTGCCAGTAGTATGTGGGTAGCGGGAGGACCCGGGGCCAACGTCCTGACTTTC. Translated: CASSMWVAGGPGANVLTF.

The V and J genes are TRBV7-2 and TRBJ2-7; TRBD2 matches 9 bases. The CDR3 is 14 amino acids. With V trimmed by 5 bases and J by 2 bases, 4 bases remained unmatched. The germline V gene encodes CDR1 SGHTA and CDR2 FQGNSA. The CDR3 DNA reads TGTGCCAGCAGCCATTCTAGCGGGACCTACGAGCAGTACTTC. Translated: CASSHSSGTYEQYF.

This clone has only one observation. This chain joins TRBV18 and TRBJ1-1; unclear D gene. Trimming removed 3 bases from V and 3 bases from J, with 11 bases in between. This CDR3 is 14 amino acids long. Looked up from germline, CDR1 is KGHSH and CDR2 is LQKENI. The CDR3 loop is CASSPGRTDTEAFF. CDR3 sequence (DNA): TGTGCCAGCTCACCCGGGAGGACGGACACTGAAGCTTTCTTT.

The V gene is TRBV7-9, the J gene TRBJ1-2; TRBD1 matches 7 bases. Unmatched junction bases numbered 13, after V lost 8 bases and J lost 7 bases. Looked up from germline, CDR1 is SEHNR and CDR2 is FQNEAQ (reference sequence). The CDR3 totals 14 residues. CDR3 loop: CASGYRGEEGGYTF. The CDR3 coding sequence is TGTGCCAGCGGATACAGGGGCGAAGAGGGTGGCTACACCTTC.

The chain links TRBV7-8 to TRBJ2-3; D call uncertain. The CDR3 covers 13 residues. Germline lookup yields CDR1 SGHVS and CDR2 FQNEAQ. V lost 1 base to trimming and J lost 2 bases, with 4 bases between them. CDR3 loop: CASSLGFTDTQYF. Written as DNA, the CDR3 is TGTGCCAGCAGCTTAGGTTTCACAGATACGCAGTATTTT.